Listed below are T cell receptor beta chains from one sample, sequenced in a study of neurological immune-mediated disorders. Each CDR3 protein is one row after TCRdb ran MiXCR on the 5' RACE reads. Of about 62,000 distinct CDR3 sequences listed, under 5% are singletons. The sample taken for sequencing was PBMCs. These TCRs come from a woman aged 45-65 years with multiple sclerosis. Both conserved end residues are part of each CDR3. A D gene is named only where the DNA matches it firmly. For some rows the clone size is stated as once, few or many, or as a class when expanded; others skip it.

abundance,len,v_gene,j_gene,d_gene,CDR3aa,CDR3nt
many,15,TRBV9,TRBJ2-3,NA,CASSIGGPRTDTQYF,TGTGCCAGCAGCATCGGGGGACCACGCACAGATACGCAGTATTTT
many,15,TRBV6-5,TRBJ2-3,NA,CASSYSSFGTDTQYF,TGTGCCAGCAGTTACTCTAGCTTTGGGACAGATACGCAGTATTTT
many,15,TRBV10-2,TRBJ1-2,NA,CASGPDSYQDYGYTF,TGCGCCAGCGGCCCGGACAGTTACCAGGACTATGGCTACACCTTC
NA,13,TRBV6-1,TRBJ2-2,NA,CASISINTGELFF,TGTGCCAGCATAAGCATAAACACCGGGGAGCTGTTTTTT
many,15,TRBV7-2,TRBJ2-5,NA,CASSRNRGGQETQYF,TGTGCCAGCAGCCGAAACAGGGGAGGCCAAGAGACCCAGTACTTC
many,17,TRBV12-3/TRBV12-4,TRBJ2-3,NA,CASSSESGLLWTDTQYF,TGTGCCAGCAGTTCAGAGTCCGGCCTTCTATGGACAGATACGCAGTATTTT
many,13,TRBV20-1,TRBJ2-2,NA,CSAKGPLDGELFF,TGCAGTGCTAAAGGCCCTCTCGACGGGGAGCTGTTTTTT
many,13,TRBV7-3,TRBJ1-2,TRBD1,CASSLTGGRGYTF,TGTGCCAGCAGCTTAACAGGGGGCCGTGGCTACACCTTC
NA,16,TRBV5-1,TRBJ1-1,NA,CASSFEAGPMNTEAFF,TGCGCCAGCAGCTTCGAGGCAGGTCCTATGAACACTGAAGCTTTCTTT
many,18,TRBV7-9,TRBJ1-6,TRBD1,CASSSNTGTGGGRSPLHF,TGTGCCAGCAGCTCAAATACCGGGACAGGGGGAGGTCGGTCACCCCTCCACTTT
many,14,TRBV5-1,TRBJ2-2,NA,CASSRTILTGELFF,TGCGCCAGCAGCCGGACTATACTCACCGGGGAGCTGTTTTTT
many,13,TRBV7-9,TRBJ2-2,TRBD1,CASSSDRVGELFF,TGTGCCAGCAGCTCAGACAGGGTCGGGGAGCTGTTTTTT
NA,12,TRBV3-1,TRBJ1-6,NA,CASNMAGKPLHF,TGTGCCAGCAACATGGCGGGTAAACCCCTCCACTTT
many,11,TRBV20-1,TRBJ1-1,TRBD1,CSGQGDTEAFF,TGCAGTGGACAGGGAGACACTGAAGCTTTCTTT
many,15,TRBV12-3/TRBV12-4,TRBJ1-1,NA,CASSQGQGVNTEAFF,TGTGCCAGCTCCCAAGGGCAGGGAGTCAACACTGAAGCTTTCTTT
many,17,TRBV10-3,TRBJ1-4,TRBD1,CAISESKFGTGNEKLFF,TGTGCCATCAGTGAGTCGAAATTTGGGACAGGGAATGAAAAACTGTTTTTT
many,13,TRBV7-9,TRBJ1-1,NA,CASSLVSGTEAFF,TGTGCCAGCAGCTTAGTTTCCGGGACTGAAGCTTTCTTT